One and the same sample provided the 14 T cell receptor beta chains below, sequenced in a study of T cells in women clearing cervical HPV infection. TCRdb's copy holds only in-frame clones and misses some; the assay was immunoSEQ multiplex PCR. This table holds approximately 21,000 clones. The sample was blood buffy coat. The receptor set was obtained from a woman between 18 and 69 years old with a cervical HPV16 infection that either progressed to CIN3+ or cleared (not recorded which).

Notes on this clone: The read comes to an end 3 residues before the CDR3 does, leaving the germline J gene to fill in the end. The gene calls are TRBV10-3 and TRBJ2-2, with 7 positions matching TRBD1. Germline loops: CDR1 ENHRY, CDR2 SYGVKD. The CDR3 is 16 amino acids. J lost 2 bases, V lost 3 bases, and 6 bases had no gene match. The CDR3 here is CAISDPGTENTGELFF. The CDR3 bases that were read are TGTGCCATCAGTGACCCCGGGACAGAAAACACCGGGGAG.

As for this clone: The read is 3 residues too short to cover the CDR3 end, so that end is filled in from the germline J gene. The gene calls are TRBV2 and TRBJ2-6; D remains unclear. Trimming cost V 0 bases and J 0 bases, with 9 bases left between them. This CDR3 is 17 amino acids long. Germline V gene sequence: CDR1 SNHLY, CDR2 FYNNEI. Partial CDR3 DNA: TGTGCCAGCAGTGAAGCGCTAAGGGCCTCTGGGGCCAACGTC. Its protein is CASSEALRASGANV. The full CDR3 is CASSEALRASGANVLTF.

To note about this clone: The sequenced fragment ends 3 residues before the CDR3 boundary, so the rest is inferred from the germline J gene. This rearrangement joins TRBV29-1 to TRBJ1-2; no reliable D call. Germline CDR1 SQVTM, CDR2 ANQGSEA. Trimming pared 8 bases from V and 4 bases from J, leaving 17 bases between. CDR3 length: 13 residues. The covered CDR3 bases are TGCAGCCTTAAAACGGCGGACTCCTATGGC. Protein: CSLKTADSYG. The CDR3, in full, reads CSLKTADSYGYTF.

The chain's CDR3 is CASSSGATGELFF. The CDR3 DNA, read in part, is TGTGCCAGCAGCTCAGGGGCCACCGGGGAG. The chain recombines TRBV7-3 with TRBJ2-2; maybe TRBD1 (6 bases). The read is 3 residues too short to cover the CDR3 end, so that end is filled in from the germline J gene. The CDR3 covers 13 residues. V was cut by 4 bases and J by 4 bases, with 7 bases left in between. From germline, CDR1 is SGHTA and CDR2 FQGTGA.

Partial CDR3 DNA: TGCAGTGCTAGAGGGGGGACAGATAATTCACCC. Amino acid sequence: CSARGGTDNSP. The CDR3 in its entirety is CSARGGTDNSPLHF. This chain joins TRBV20-1 and TRBJ1-6; 7 bases match TRBD1. The observed sequence ends 3 residues before the CDR3 terminus, with the missing tail filled in from the germline J gene. Germline V gene data show CDR1 as DFQATT and CDR2 as SNEGSKA (reference sequence). Trimming at V came to 1 base and at J to 5 bases, leaving 2 bases not matched to a gene. CDR3 length: 14 amino acids.

A remark on this clone: With the read ending 3 residues before the CDR3 end, the germline J gene is used to fill in that end. The rearrangement links TRBV5-1 to TRBJ2-7; 7 positions agree with TRBD1. From germline, CDR1 is SGHRS and CDR2 YFSETQ. This CDR3 has 15 amino acids. With 0 bases clipped from V and 6 bases from J, the junction kept 9 bases outside the gene matches. The CDR3: CASSLGDRSTSEQYF. CDR3 DNA (partial): TGCGCCAGCAGCTTGGGGGACAGATCTACGTCCGAG.

On this clone itself: Coverage ceases 3 residues before the CDR3 finishes, and the germline J gene fills in the end. The rearrangement uses TRBV20-1 and TRBJ2-7; TRBD2 aligns across 10 bases. Looked up from germline, CDR1 is DFQATT and CDR2 is SNEGSKA (reference sequence). V lost 3 bases and J lost 5; bases outside the gene matches: 22. This CDR3 spans 19 amino acids. The CDR3 DNA, read in part, is TGCAGTGCTAGTTTCGATTTGGTCATAAGCGGGGGGGCAGCGGACGAG. Protein: CSASFDLVISGGAADE. In full, the CDR3 is CSASFDLVISGGAADEQYF.

Comment on this clone: The DNA ends 3 residues before the CDR3 does, and the rest of the CDR3 is filled in from the germline J gene. The genes are TRBV7-6 and TRBJ2-2, with a tentative D call TRBD1 (6 bases). In germline, CDR1 is SGHVS, CDR2 FNYEAQ. CDR3 length: 15 amino acids. The sequenced CDR3 bases are TGTGCCAGCAGCTTAGACAGGGTCGGCAGTTCACCG. Its protein product is CASSLDRVGSSP. The full-length CDR3 reads as CASSLDRVGSSPLFF.

Comments on this clone: The read terminates 3 residues before the CDR3 end, so the remaining end is supplied by the germline J gene. This chain joins TRBV7-3 and TRBJ2-3, with D perhaps matching TRBD1 (5 bases). Germline V gene data show CDR1 as SGHTA and CDR2 as FQGTGA. CDR3 size: 14 residues. CDR3 bases read: TGTGCCAGCAGCACAGGACACACCCAAGAGACG. This gives the protein CASSTGHTQET. The complete CDR3 sequence is CASSTGHTQETQYF.

Notes on this clone: The CDR3 end is not reached by the read, which stops 3 residues before it; the germline J gene fills it in. This chain connects TRBV4-1 to TRBJ2-7, with 14 bases identical to TRBD2. After removal of 1 base from V and 0 bases from J, the junction contained 2 bases not matched to a gene. CDR3 size: 17 residues. The germline V gene encodes CDR1 MGHRA and CDR2 YSYEKL. The CDR3 bases that were read are TGCGCCAGCAGCCAAGGACTAGCGGGGGGGCACTCCTACGAG. It is translated as CASSQGLAGGHSYE. The entire CDR3 is CASSQGLAGGHSYEQYF.

With respect to this clone: The read finishes 3 residues shy of the CDR3 end, and the germline J gene is used to complete it. The chain links TRBV5-1 to TRBJ1-4; TRBD1 might be the D (5 bases). There are 14 residues in the CDR3. The V gene's germline CDR1 is SGHRS and CDR2 YFSETQ. This CDR3 is CASSLSRENSPLFF. CDR3 DNA, as far as it was read: TGCGCCAGCAGCTTGTCCAGGGAAAATTCACCA.

With regard to this clone: The observed sequence ends 3 residues before the CDR3 terminus, with the missing tail filled in from the germline J gene. V is TRBV7-2 and J is TRBJ2-2; no clear D gene. The CDR3 sequence is 14 residues long. V lost 0 bases, J lost 1 base, and 3 bases lay in between. Germline V CDR1 and CDR2: SGHTA, FQGNSA. The CDR3 bases that were read are TGTGCCAGCAGCTTAGCTATGAACACCGGGGAG. This gives the protein CASSLAMNTGE. The whole CDR3 sequence is CASSLAMNTGELFF. The variable domain in full, with the rest retrieved from reference TRBV7-2 and TRBJ2-2, is GAGVSQSPSNKVTEKGKDVELRCDPISGHTALYWYRQSLGQGLEFLIYFQGNSAPDKSGLPSDRFSAERTGGSVSTLTIQRTQQEDSAVYLCASSLAMNTGELFFGEGSRLTVL.

About this clone: The CDR3 is cut off 3 residues early in the read; its end comes from the germline J gene. The V gene is TRBV20-1, the J gene TRBJ2-2; 11 bases match TRBD2. The CDR3 is 18 amino acids. Germline CDR1 reads DFQATT; CDR2 reads SNEGSKA (reference sequence). The V gene end was trimmed by 3 bases and the J gene end by 6 bases; junction bases not matched to a gene: 15. The CDR3 loop reads CSARKDMGTSGGAGELFF. CDR3 bases read: TGCAGTGCTAGGAAAGACATGGGGACTAGCGGTGGAGCCGGGGAG.

About this clone itself: Read coverage stops 3 residues before the CDR3 terminus; the germline J gene supplies the remainder. The gene calls are TRBV5-6 and TRBJ2-4; TRBD2 agrees at 8 bases. CDR3 length: 12 residues. Germline values: CDR1 SGHDT, CDR2 YYEEEE. The sequenced part of the CDR3 DNA is TGTGCCAGCAGCCGGACTAGCCCTATT. It codes for CASSRTSPI. The whole CDR3 region reads CASSRTSPIQYF.